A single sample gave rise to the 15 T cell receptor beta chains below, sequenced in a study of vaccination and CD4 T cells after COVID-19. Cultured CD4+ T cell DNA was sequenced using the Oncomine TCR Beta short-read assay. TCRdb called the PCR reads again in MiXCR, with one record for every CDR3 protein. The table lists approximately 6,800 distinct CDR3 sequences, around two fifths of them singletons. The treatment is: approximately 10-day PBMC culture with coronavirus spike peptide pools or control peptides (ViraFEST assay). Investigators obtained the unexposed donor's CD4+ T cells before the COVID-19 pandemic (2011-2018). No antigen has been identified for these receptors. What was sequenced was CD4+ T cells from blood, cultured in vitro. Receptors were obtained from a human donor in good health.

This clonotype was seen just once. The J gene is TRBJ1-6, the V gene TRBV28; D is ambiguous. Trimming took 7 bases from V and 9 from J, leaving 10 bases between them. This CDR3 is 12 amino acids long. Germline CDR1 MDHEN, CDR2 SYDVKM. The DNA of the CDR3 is TGTGCCAGCACCCCTGGGCTTTCACCCCTCCACTTT. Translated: CASTPGLSPLHF.

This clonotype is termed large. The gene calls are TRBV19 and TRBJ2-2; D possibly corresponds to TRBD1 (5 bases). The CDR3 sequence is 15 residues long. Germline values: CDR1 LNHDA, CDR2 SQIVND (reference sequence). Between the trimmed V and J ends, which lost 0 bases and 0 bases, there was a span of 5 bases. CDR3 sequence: CASSIDRANTGELFF. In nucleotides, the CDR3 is TGTGCCAGTAGTATAGACAGGGCGAACACCGGGGAGCTGTTTTTT.

CDR3 nucleotide sequence: TGTGCCAGTAGTATGGGCCAGTCCACTGGTGAAGCTTTCTTT. Residues: CASSMGQSTGEAFF. The chain combines TRBV19 with TRBJ1-1; D remains ambiguous. CDR1 and CDR2 (germline): LNHDA, SQIVND (reference sequence). CDR3 length: 14 amino acids. Trimming stripped 3 bases from V and 7 bases from J, with 15 bases between. The full variable domain, its missing parts supplied by reference TRBV19 and TRBJ1-1, is DGGITQSPKYLFRKEGQNVTLSCEQNLNHDAMYWYRQDPGQGLRLIYYSQIVNDFQKGDIAEGYSVSREKKESFPLTVTSAQKNPTAFYLCASSMGQSTGEAFFGQGTRLTVV.

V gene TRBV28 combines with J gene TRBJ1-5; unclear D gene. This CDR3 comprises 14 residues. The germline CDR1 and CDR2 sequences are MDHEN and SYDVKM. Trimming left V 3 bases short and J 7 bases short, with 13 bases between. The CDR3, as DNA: TGTGCCAGCAGTTTGGGCGGGATAGTGCAGCCCCAGCATTTT. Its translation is CASSLGGIVQPQHF.

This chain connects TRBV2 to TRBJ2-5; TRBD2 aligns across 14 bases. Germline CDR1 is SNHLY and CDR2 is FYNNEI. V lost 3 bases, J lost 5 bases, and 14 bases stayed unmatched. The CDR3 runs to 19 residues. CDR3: CASSEGTSGSLISGETQYF. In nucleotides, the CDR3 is TGTGCCAGCAGTGAGGGGACTAGCGGGAGTCTCATCTCCGGTGAGACCCAGTACTTC.

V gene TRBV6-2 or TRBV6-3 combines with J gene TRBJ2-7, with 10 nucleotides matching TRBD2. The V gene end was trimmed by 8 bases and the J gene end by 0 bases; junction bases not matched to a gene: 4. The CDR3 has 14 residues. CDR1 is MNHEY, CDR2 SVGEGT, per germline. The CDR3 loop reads CASSLAGGSYEQYF. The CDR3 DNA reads TGTGCCAGCTCTTTAGCGGGGGGCTCCTACGAGCAGTACTTC.

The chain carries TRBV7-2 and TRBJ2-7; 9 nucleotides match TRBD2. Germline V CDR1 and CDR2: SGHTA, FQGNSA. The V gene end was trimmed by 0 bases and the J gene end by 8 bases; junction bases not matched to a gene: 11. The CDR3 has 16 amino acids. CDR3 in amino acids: CASSLASGGKRLKQYF. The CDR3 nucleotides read TGTGCCAGCAGCTTAGCGAGCGGGGGGAAAAGGCTCAAGCAGTACTTC.

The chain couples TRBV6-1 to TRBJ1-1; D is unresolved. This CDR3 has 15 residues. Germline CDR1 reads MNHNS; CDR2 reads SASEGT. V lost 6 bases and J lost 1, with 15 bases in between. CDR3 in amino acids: CASRARLGGNTEAFF. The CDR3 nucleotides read TGTGCCAGCAGGGCCCGTCTGGGCGGGAACACTGAAGCTTTCTTT.

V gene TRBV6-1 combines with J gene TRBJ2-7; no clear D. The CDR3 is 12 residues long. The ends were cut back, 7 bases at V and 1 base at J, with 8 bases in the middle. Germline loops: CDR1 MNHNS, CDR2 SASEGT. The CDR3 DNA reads TGTGCCAGCAAGTTCTGGTCCTACGAGCAGTACTTC. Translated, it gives CASKFWSYEQYF.

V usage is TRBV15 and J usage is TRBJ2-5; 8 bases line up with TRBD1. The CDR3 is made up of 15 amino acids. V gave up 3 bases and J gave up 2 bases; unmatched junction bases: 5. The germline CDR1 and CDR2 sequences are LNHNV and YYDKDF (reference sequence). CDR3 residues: CATSRRGQGQETQYF. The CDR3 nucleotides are TGTGCCACCAGCAGGAGAGGACAGGGACAAGAGACCCAGTACTTC.

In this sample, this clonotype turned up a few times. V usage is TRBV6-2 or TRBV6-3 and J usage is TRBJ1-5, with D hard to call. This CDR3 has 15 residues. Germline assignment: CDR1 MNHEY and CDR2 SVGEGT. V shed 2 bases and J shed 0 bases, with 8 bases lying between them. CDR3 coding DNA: TGTGCCAGCAGTTACACCGAGTATAGCAATCAGCCCCAGCATTTT. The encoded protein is CASSYTEYSNQPQHF.

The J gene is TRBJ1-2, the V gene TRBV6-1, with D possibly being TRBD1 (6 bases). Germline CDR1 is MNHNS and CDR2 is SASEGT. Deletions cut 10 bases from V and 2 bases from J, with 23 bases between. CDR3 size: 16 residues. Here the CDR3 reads CATRTLGAPINYGYTF. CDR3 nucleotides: TGTGCCACAAGGACGTTGGGGGCCCCTATCAACTATGGCTACACCTTC.

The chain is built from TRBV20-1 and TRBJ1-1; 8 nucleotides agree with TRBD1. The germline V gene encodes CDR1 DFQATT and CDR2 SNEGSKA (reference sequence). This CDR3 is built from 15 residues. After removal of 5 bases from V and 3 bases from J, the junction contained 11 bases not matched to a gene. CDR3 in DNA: TGCAGTGCTCCTAGGACAGGGAGATTTGACACTGAAGCTTTCTTT. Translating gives CSAPRTGRFDTEAFF.

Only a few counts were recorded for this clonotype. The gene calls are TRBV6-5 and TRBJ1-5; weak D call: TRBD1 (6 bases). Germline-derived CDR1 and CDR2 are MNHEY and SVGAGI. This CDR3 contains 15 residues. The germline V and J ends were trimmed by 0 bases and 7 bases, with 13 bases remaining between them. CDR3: CASSYSQSGEQPQHF. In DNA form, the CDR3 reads TGTGCCAGCAGTTACTCCCAATCAGGGGAACAGCCCCAGCATTTT.

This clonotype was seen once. The CDR3 nucleotides are TGTGCCAGCAGCTCAGGGACCTCTAACTATGGCTACACCTTC. Translated: CASSSGTSNYGYTF. This chain joins TRBV7-8 and TRBJ1-2; TRBD1 is a possible D gene (5 bases). Trimming removed 4 bases at V and 0 bases at J, with 9 bases between. Germline V CDR1 and CDR2: SGHVS, FQNEAQ. The CDR3 has 14 amino acids.